This T cell receptor beta chain appears in the sequencing data of a study of blood T cell repertoires in COVID-19. Study in general: The United States, Italy and Spain provided the acute and convalescent COVID-19 samples.

TCRdb's copy holds only in-frame clones and misses some; the assay was immunoSEQ multiplex PCR. The table has about 260,000 clones, about 88% seen once. In Cohort 3, a recovered donor had either two negative PCRs, clearance, or symptom resolution. The CDR3 sequence is 14 residues long. Germline V gene sequence: CDR1 SGHTA, CDR2 FQGNSA. Trimming took off 2 bases at V and 7 bases at J, with 11 bases between the two ends. Specimen: PBMCs or T cells enriched from blood (not recorded which). The sequence came from a woman in her fifties or sixties who had recovered from COVID-19. The rearrangement joins TRBV7-2 to TRBJ2-2; possible D gene TRBD1, 6 bases. The CDR3 bases are TGTGCCAGCAGCTTATGGGGGCTTGGCGGGGAGCTGTTTTTT. It is translated as CASSLWGLGGELFF.